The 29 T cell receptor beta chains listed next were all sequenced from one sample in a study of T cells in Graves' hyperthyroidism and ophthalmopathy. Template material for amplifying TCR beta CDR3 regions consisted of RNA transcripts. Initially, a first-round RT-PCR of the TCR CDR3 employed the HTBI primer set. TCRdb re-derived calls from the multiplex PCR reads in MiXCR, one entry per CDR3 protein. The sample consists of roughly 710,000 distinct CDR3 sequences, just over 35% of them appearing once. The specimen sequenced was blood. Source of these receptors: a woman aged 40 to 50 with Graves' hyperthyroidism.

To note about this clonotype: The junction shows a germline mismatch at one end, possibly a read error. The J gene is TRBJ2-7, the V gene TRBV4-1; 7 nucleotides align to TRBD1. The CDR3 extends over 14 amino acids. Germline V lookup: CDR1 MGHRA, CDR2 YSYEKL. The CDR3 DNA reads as TGCGCCAGCGGCCAGGACAGGACGATCTTCGAGCAGTACTTC. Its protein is CASGQDRTIFEQYF.

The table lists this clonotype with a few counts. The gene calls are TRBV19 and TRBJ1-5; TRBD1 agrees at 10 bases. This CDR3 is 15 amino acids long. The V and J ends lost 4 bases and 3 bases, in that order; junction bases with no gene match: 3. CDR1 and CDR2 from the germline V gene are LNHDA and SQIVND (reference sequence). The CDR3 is CASSTGTGVNQPQHF. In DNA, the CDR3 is TGTGCCAGTAGTACCGGGACAGGGGTCAATCAGCCCCAGCATTTT.

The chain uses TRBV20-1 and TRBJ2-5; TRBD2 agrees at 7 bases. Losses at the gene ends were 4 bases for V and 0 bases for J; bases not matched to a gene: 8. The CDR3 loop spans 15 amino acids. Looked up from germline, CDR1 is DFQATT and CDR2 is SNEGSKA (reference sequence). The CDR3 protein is CSAMGLAAYQETQYF. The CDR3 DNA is TGCAGTGCTATGGGGCTAGCGGCTTACCAAGAGACCCAGTACTTC.

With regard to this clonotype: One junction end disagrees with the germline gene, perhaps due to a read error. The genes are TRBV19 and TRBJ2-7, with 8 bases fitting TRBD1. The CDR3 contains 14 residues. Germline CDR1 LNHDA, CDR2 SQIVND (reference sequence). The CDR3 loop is CAWSSGTGLFEQYF. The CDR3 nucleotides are TGTGCCTGGAGTTCCGGGACAGGCCTTTTCGAGCAGTACTTT.

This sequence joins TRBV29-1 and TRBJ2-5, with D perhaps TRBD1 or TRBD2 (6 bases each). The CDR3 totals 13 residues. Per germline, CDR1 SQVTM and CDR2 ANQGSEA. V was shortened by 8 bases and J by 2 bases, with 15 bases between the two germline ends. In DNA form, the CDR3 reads TGCAGCAGGTGGGGGGCATCACAAGAGACCCAGTACTTC. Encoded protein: CSRWGASQETQYF.

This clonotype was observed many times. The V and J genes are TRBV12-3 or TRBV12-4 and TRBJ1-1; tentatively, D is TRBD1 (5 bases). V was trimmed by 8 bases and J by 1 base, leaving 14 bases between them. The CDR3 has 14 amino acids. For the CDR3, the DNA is TGTGCCAGCTCCCCCAGGGCTGGGAACACTGAAGCTTTCTTT. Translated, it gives CASSPRAGNTEAFF.

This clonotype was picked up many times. CDR3 loop: CASSYSGRRDYEQYF. CDR3 nucleotides: TGTGCCAGCAGTTACTCGGGTCGCAGGGACTACGAGCAGTACTTC. V usage is TRBV6-6 and J usage is TRBJ2-7; possible D gene TRBD1, 5 bases. The CDR3 extends over 15 amino acids. Deletions cut 0 bases from V and 3 bases from J, with 12 bases between. Looked up from germline, CDR1 is MNHNY and CDR2 is SVGAGI (reference sequence).

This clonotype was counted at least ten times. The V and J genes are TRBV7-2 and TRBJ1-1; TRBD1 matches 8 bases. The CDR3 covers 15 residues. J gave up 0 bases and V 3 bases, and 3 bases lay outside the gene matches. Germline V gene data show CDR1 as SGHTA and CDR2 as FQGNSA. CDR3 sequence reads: CASSFRGQLNTEAFF. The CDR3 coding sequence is TGTGCCAGCAGCTTCAGGGGGCAACTGAACACTGAAGCTTTCTTT.

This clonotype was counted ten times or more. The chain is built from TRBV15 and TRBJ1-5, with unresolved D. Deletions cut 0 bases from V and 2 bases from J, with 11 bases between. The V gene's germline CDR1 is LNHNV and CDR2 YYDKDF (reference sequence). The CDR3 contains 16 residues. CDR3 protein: CATSRDLQRGNQPQHF. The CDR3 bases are TGTGCCACCAGCAGAGATCTCCAGAGGGGCAATCAGCCCCAGCATTTT.

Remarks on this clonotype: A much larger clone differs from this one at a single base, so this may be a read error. This CDR3 reads CSATRTGKETQYF. CDR3 nucleotides: TGCAGTGCTACCCGGACTGGGAAAGAGACCCAGTACTTC. The chain combines TRBV20-1 with TRBJ2-5; tentative D call: TRBD2 (5 bases). The CDR3 contains 13 residues. Germline assignment: CDR1 DFQATT and CDR2 SNEGSKA (reference sequence). The ends were cut back, 4 bases at V and 3 bases at J, with 12 bases in the middle.

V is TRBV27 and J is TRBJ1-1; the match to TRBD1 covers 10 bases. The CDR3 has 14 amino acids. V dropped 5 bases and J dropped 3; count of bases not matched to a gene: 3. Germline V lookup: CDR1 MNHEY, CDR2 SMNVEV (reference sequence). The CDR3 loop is CASSTDRGHTEAFF. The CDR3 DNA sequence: TGTGCCAGCAGTACAGACAGGGGGCACACTGAAGCTTTCTTT.

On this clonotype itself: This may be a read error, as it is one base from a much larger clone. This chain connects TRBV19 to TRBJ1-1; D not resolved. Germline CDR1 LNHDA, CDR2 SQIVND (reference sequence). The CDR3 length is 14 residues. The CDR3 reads CASSMYNSNTEASF. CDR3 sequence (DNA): TGTGCCAGTAGTATGTACAACTCGAACACTGAAGCTTCCTTT.

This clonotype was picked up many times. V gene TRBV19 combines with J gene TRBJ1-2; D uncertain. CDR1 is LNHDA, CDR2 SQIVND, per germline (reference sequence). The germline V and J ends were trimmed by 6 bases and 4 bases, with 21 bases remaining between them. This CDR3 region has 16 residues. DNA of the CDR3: TGTGCCAGTAGCAACCGCCGGACGGCCACGCGCTATGGCTACACCTTC. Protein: CASSNRRTATRYGYTF.

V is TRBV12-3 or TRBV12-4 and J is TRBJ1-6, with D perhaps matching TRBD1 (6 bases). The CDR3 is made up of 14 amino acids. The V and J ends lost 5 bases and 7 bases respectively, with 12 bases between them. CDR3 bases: TGTGCCAGCAGTGGGGGCTTCGCCAATTCACCCCTCCACTTT. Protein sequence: CASSGGFANSPLHF.

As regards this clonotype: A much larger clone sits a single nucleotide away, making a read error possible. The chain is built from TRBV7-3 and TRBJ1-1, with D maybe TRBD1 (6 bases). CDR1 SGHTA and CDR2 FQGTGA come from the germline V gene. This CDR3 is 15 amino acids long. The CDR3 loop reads CTSSLEQGVETEAFF. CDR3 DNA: TGTACCAGCAGCTTAGAACAGGGCGTTGAGACTGAAGCTTTCTTT.

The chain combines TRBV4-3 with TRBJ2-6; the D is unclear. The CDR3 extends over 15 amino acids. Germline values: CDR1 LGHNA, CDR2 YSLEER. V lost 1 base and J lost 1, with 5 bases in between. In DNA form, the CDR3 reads TGCGCCAGCAGCCAAGGGGCATCTGGGGCCAACGTCCTGACTTTC. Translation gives CASSQGASGANVLTF.

The CDR3 is CASSPQAGNYGYTF. The CDR3 nucleotides are TGTGCCAGCAGCCCCCAGGCCGGGAACTATGGCTACACCTTC. The chain employs TRBV7-9 and TRBJ1-2; no definite D call. Per germline, CDR1 SEHNR and CDR2 FQNEAQ (reference sequence). The CDR3 length is 14 residues. Trimming stripped 5 bases from V and 2 bases from J, with 12 bases between.

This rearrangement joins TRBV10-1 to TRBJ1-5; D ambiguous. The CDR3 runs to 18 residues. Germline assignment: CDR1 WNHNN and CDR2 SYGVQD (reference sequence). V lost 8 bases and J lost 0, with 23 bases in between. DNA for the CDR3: TGCGCCAGCCCCCCGATATTTGAAGTCGGCGATAGCAATCAGCCCCAGCATTTT. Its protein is CASPPIFEVGDSNQPQHF.

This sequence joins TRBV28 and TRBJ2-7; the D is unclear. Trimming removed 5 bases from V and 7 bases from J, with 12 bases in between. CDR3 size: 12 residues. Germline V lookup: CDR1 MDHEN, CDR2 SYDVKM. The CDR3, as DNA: TGTGCCAGCAGTCCGGGTGTTTTGGAGCAGTACTTC. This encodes CASSPGVLEQYF.

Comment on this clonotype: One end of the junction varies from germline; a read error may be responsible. CDR3 sequence reads: CASGLGVGYTF. The CDR3 bases are TGTGCCAGCGGCTTAGGGGTTGGCTACACCTTC. The J gene is TRBJ1-2, the V gene TRBV11-2; tentatively, D is TRBD1 (5 bases). The germline V gene has CDR1 SGHAT and CDR2 FQNNGV. CDR3 size: 11 residues.

Written as DNA, the CDR3 is TGTGCCAGTAGTATTCTCGGAGGGACTAGCCGAAGGGTTAGCAATCAGCCCCAGCATTTT. It encodes CASSILGGTSRRVSNQPQHF. The chain employs TRBV19 and TRBJ1-5; D is possibly TRBD1 (5 bases). Trimming took 3 bases from V and 0 from J, leaving 24 bases between them. This CDR3 is 20 amino acids long. Per germline, CDR1 LNHDA and CDR2 SQIVND (reference sequence).

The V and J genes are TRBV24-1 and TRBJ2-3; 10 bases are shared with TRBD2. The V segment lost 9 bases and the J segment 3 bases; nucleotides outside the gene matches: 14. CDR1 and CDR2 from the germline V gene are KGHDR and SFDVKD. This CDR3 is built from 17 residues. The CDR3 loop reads CATGPFPLAGDTDTQYF. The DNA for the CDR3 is TGTGCCACCGGTCCATTTCCCCTAGCGGGGGATACAGATACGCAGTATTTT.

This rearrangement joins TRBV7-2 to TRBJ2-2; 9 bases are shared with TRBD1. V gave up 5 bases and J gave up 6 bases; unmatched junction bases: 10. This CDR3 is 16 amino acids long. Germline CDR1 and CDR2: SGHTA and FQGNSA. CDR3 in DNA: TGTGCCAGCAGCACCCACCGGGACAGGGTAGCCGGGGAGCTGTTTTTT. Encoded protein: CASSTHRDRVAGELFF.

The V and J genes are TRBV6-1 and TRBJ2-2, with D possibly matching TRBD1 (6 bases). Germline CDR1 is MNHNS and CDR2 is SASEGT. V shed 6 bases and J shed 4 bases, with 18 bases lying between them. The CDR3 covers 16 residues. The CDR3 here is CASRNYPFRGTGELFF. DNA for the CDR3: TGTGCCAGCAGAAACTACCCTTTCAGGGGCACCGGGGAGCTGTTTTTT.

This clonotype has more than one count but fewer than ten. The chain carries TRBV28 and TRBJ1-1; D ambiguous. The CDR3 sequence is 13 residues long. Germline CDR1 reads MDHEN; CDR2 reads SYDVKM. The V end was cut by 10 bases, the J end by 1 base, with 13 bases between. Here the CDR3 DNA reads TGTGCCATCGGGCCACCTTCGAACACTGAAGCTTTCTTT. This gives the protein CAIGPPSNTEAFF.

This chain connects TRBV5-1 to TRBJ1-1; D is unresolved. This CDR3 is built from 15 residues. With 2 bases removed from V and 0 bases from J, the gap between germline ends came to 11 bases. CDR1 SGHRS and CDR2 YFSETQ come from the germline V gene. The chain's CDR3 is CASSLSEALNTEAFF. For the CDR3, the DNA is TGCGCCAGCAGCTTAAGTGAAGCGTTGAACACTGAAGCTTTCTTT.

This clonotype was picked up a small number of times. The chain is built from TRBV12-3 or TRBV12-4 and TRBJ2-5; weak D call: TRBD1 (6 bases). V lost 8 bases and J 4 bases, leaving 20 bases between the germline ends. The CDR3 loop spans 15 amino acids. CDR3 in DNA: TGTGCCAGCTCACCGATGGCAGGGGATGGAGAGACCCAGTACTTC. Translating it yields CASSPMAGDGETQYF.

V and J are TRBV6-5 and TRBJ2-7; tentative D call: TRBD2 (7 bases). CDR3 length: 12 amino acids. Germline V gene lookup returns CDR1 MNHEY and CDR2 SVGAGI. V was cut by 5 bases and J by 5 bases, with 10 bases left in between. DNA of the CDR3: TGTGCCAGCAGTCCGGGGGGCCACGAGCAGTACTTC. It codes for CASSPGGHEQYF.

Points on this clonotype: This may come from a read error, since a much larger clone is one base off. The CDR3 sequence: CAISQGGGGEKLVF. DNA of the CDR3: TGTGCCATCAGTCAAGGGGGCGGTGGTGAAAAACTGGTTTTT. The gene calls are TRBV10-3 and TRBJ1-4; 7 bases align to TRBD1. The CDR3 sequence is 14 residues long. Germline loops: CDR1 ENHRY, CDR2 SYGVKD.